This record concerns one TCR beta chain sequence. This sample was taken from a study of T cell repertoires in urothelial bladder cancer. Overall study: The roughly twelve resected lesions were three cT0, three cTa, three cT1 and three cT2 or greater.

This CDR3 region has 15 residues. V lost 4 bases and J 8 bases, leaving 21 bases between the germline ends. From germline, CDR1 is SGHDT and CDR2 YYEEEE. Profiled with immunoSEQ multiplex PCR; TCRdb holds only in-frame clones, not every one. In the table there are about 13,000 clones, 60% to 70% of which are singletons. Sequenced sample: tumor-infiltrating cells from bladder cancer. This sequence originates from a human donor with urothelial carcinoma. This rearrangement joins TRBV5-6 to TRBJ1-1; D gene ambiguous. The chain's CDR3 is CASSIFGPMLTEAFF. The CDR3 DNA follows: TGTGCCAGCAGCATCTTCGGGCCAATGTTAACCGAAGCTTTCTTT.